This T cell receptor (beta chain) came from a study of blood T cell repertoires in COVID-19 (dated by TCRdb to the early 2020s). A note on the overall study: The collaborator samples originated in the United States, Italy and Spain and spanned the acute and convalescent phases of COVID-19. The material from the prospective study consisted of cDNA or gDNA derived from T cells, B-cell-depleted T cells, or PBMCs. The dataset comprised deeply sampled blood TCRbeta repertoires from subjects exposed to, actively infected with, or recovered from COVID-19. A freely available public database, intended as a resource for researchers studying the immune response to SARS-CoV-2, is where the repertoires were released. The samples were drawn from the first 160 participants of the ongoing ImmuneRACE study and from 1,254 subjects provided by 6 global collaborators. Nearly every sample came with metadata listing a de-identified subject ID, COVID-19 status, age in years and sex. Where HLA class I and class II types were available, the types were taken from metadata supplied by the sample provider, not from assay-based typing. Paper-wide results and their limitations: How much clinical and demographic metadata was included differed by source and by participant, and the metadata was provided uncurated.

Note on this clone: This receptor's antigen is unknown. No base qualities exist here, and no much larger clone lies one base off it.

Whole blood was collected in K2EDTA tubes by collaborating institutions according to the institutions' own protocols. For TCRbeta analysis, collaborator samples were shipped as frozen whole blood, as isolated PBMCs, or as DNA extracted from either sample type. TCRbeta CDR3 regions were amplified from genomic DNA by means of the immunoSEQ Assay, a bias-controlled multiplex PCR. On the study's bioinformatics: Within the assay, amplification of reference gene primers was used to estimate how many nucleated cells each sample contained. To quantify the absolute abundance of each unique TCRbeta CDR3 rearrangement, sequence reads were collapsed and filtered. For each sample, productive Simpson clonality was calculated by taking the square root of Simpson's diversity index across productive rearrangements. The table comes from immuneACCESS by way of TCRdb, which keeps in-frame sequences with V and J called. Part of the clones is missing from these tables; in studies checked, under half for an unresolved V gene and the rest for unknown reasons. Clone size and V and J calls were adopted from that table, with D and trimming inferred from the DNA. This sample is represented by 140,000 to 150,000 clones; about 82% of them were singletons. About 3% of the sample belongs to the ten largest clones.

Reading from cysteine to phenylalanine, the CDR3 counts 14 amino acids. Only CDR3 DNA remains: 42 bases, in frame from the first base. V loses 2 bases, J loses 7 bases, and the germline ends lie 15 bases apart. The CDR1 and CDR2 encoded by the germline V gene are MNHEY and SVGAGI. This TCR came from a woman between 40 and 50 years old with active or convalescent COVID-19. The V and J segments used are TRBV6-5 and TRBJ2-7, with TRBD1 perhaps the D gene, on 5 matching bases. Sequenced sample: peripheral blood. The DNA sequence reads TGTGCCAGCAGTTACCAAGTCAGGGTGGGAGAGCAGTACTTC. Its protein reads: CASSYQVRVGEQYF.